This T cell receptor (beta chain) was recorded in a study of control samples from healthy donors and cancer patients. Measured with immunoSEQ multiplex PCR; TCRdb has only the in-frame clones, and not every one. The table shows 120,000 to 150,000 clones, with more than 90% occurring only once. The germline V gene encodes CDR1 MRHNA and CDR2 SNTAGT. The CDR3 has 13 amino acids. Trimming removed 6 bases from V and 5 bases from J, with 10 bases in between. The source is a man in his thirties or forties in good health. The chain links TRBV6-4 to TRBJ2-2; the D is unclear. Sequences were obtained from blood. The CDR3 nucleotides read TGTGCCAGCAGGCAGGATTTAACCGGGGAGCTGTTTTTT. It specifies CASRQDLTGELFF.